The 5 T cell receptor beta chains below come from one sample, sequenced in a study of blood T cell repertoires in COVID-19. Sequenced by immunoSEQ multiplex PCR; TCRdb stores in-frame clones only, minus some. The sample consists of 95,000 to 150,000 clones, about 82% of them appearing once. The sequenced sample was peripheral blood. The receptors shown here come from a human donor in a cohort sampled during active COVID-19.

The rearrangement links TRBV4-3 to TRBJ1-1; 8 positions match TRBD1. CDR1 is LGHNA and CDR2 is YSLEER in the germline V gene. CDR3 length equals 17 residues. The ends lost 0 bases at V and 3 bases at J; junction bases unmatched: 9. DNA of the CDR3: TGCGCCAGCAGCCAAGACATCGGGACAGGCGGGTACACTGAAGCTTTCTTT. Encoded protein: CASSQDIGTGGYTEAFF.

The rearrangement uses TRBV7-3 and TRBJ1-1; tentative D call: TRBD1 (5 bases). Germline CDR1 and CDR2: SGHTA and FQGTGA. The V end lost 6 bases, the J end lost 1 base, and 9 bases lay between the germline ends. This CDR3 is 13 amino acids long. The chain's CDR3 is CASRQQGNTEAFF. In DNA form, the CDR3 reads TGTGCCAGCAGACAGCAGGGGAACACTGAAGCTTTCTTT.

V and J are TRBV4-3 and TRBJ2-7; TRBD2 aligns across 8 bases. CDR1 is LGHNA, CDR2 YSLEER, per germline. This CDR3 is 17 amino acids long. After removal of 0 bases from V and 5 bases from J, the junction contained 12 bases not matched to a gene. Here the CDR3 reads CASSQEIYGRAGNEQYF. For the CDR3, the DNA is TGCGCCAGCAGCCAAGAAATCTACGGGAGGGCCGGGAACGAGCAGTACTTC.

This chain uses TRBV12-5 with TRBJ1-1; possibly TRBD1 for D (5 bases). The V gene lost 6 bases and the J gene lost 5 bases, with 10 bases spanning the gap. The CDR3 sequence is 12 residues long. Germline assignment: CDR1 LGHNT and CDR2 FRNRAP. The CDR3 is CASGAGGTEAFF. Here the CDR3 DNA reads TGTGCTAGTGGGGCGGGGGGAACTGAAGCTTTCTTT.

The J gene is TRBJ2-7, the V gene TRBV27; 11 nucleotides agree with TRBD2. The CDR3 length is 16 residues. The junction had 13 bases not matched to a gene; V was cut back by 5 bases and J by 7 bases. The germline gives CDR1 MNHEY, CDR2 SMNVEV (reference sequence). The CDR3 DNA sequence: TGTGCCAGCAGTGATAGACTAGCGGGGCCCATTACGGAGCAGTACTTC. Translating gives CASSDRLAGPITEQYF.